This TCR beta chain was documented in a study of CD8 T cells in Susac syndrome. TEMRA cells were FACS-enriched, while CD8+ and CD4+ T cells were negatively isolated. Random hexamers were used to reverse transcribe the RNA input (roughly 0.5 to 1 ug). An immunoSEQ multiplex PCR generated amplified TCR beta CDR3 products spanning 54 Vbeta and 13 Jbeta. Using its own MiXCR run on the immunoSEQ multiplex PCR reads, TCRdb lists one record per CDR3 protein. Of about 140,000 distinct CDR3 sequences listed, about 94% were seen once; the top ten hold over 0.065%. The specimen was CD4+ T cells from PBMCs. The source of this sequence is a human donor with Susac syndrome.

The CDR3 region is CSAGYQLSSEKLFF. Here the CDR3 DNA reads TGCAGCGCCGGGTATCAACTTTCGAGTGAAAAACTGTTTTTT. The V gene is TRBV29-1, the J gene TRBJ1-4; D remains ambiguous. CDR1 is SQVTM and CDR2 is ANQGSEA in the germline V gene. V was trimmed by 7 bases and J by 7 bases, leaving 19 bases between them. The length of the CDR3 is 14 residues.